The 11 T cell receptor beta chains presented below share a single source sample, sequenced in a study of cytomegalovirus exposure and HLA in healthy donors. Use of 60 Vbeta and 13 Jbeta primers characterized the PCR. Here immunoSEQ multiplex PCR was the method, and the copy in TCRdb shows in-frame clones only, minus some. The sample yields 150,000 to 200,000 clones, around three quarters seen once. The sequenced sample consisted of PBMCs. All receptors derive from a middle-aged man in good health and CMV-seronegative.

The chain carries TRBV9 and TRBJ2-5, with TRBD2 matching 9 bases. This CDR3 comprises 15 residues. J gave up 2 bases and V 4 bases, and 6 bases lay outside the gene matches. Germline values: CDR1 SGDLS, CDR2 YYNGEE. CDR3 coding DNA: TGTGCCAGCAGCCTAAGTAGCGGGAGACAAGAGACCCAGTACTTC. Translating it yields CASSLSSGRQETQYF.

The J gene is TRBJ1-5, the V gene TRBV7-2; D not certain. In germline, CDR1 is SGHTA, CDR2 FQGNSA. The length of the CDR3 is 12 residues. V lost 3 bases and J lost 9, with 9 bases in between. This CDR3 reads CASSFEYSPQHF. The CDR3 DNA reads as TGTGCCAGCAGCTTTGAATACTCGCCCCAGCATTTT.

The rearrangement links TRBV6-1 to TRBJ2-1; 9 bases map to TRBD1. Germline V gene lookup returns CDR1 MNHNS and CDR2 SASEGT. This CDR3 is 15 amino acids long. Trimming cost V 3 bases and J 3 bases; bases outside gene matches: 3. CDR3: CASSEDRGFYNEQFF. The DNA of the CDR3 is TGTGCCAGCAGTGAGGACAGGGGTTTCTACAATGAGCAGTTCTTC.

The chain uses TRBV11-3 and TRBJ2-2; a possible D gene is TRBD2 (6 bases). The CDR3 runs to 16 residues. V was clipped by 0 bases and J by 5 bases, with 13 bases between them. Germline assignment: CDR1 SGHNT and CDR2 YENEEA. Here the CDR3 DNA reads TGTGCCAGCAGCTTAGATGGAGGGTTGAGAACCGGGGAGCTGTTTTTT. Translating gives CASSLDGGLRTGELFF.

This sequence joins TRBV2 and TRBJ2-6, with 8 positions matching TRBD2. The J segment lost 2 bases and the V segment lost 2 bases, leaving 5 bases of the junction unmatched. CDR1 is SNHLY, CDR2 FYNNEI, per germline. CDR3 length: 17 residues. This CDR3 is CASSELRGAAGANVLTF. CDR3 coding DNA: TGTGCCAGCAGTGAACTGCGGGGGGCGGCTGGGGCCAACGTCCTGACTTTC.

This clone was detected a few times. This chain joins TRBV9 and TRBJ1-1, with no clear D. The CDR3 spans 15 residues. V was trimmed by 4 bases and J by 8 bases, leaving 21 bases between them. In germline, CDR1 is SGDLS, CDR2 YYNGEE. This CDR3 reads CASSPRSRDFREAFF. The DNA for the CDR3 is TGTGCCAGCAGCCCTCGTAGTCGGGATTTTAGGGAAGCTTTCTTT.

The CDR3 spells CASRGGGITGELFF. The DNA for the CDR3 is TGTGCCAGCAGGGGAGGGGGAATCACCGGGGAGCTGTTTTTT. This chain uses TRBV28 with TRBJ2-2; a possible D gene is TRBD2 (7 bases). V dropped 6 bases and J dropped 4 bases, with 12 bases sitting between them. Germline CDR1 reads MDHEN; CDR2 reads SYDVKM. The CDR3 is 14 amino acids.

The chain joins TRBV5-4 to TRBJ1-2; 9 bases match TRBD1. The V gene end was trimmed by 4 bases and the J gene end by 3 bases; junction bases not matched to a gene: 4. CDR3 size: 14 residues. CDR1 and CDR2 (germline): SGHNT, YYREEE (reference sequence). The CDR3 bases are TGTGCCAGCAGCGTCCGGGACAGGGACTATGGCTACACCTTC. Its protein is CASSVRDRDYGYTF. The complete variable domain, with remaining parts taken from reference TRBV5-4 and TRBJ1-2, reads ETGVTQSPTHLIKTRGQQVTLRCSSQSGHNTVSWYQQALGQGPQFIFQYYREEENGRGNFPPRFSGLQFPNYSSELNVNALELDDSALYLCASSVRDRDYGYTFGSGTRLTVV.

The V and J genes are TRBV11-3 and TRBJ2-2; D might be TRBD2 (5 bases). The CDR3 length is 14 residues. V lost 1 base, J lost 5 bases, and 8 bases lay in between. Germline V gives CDR1 SGHNT, CDR2 YENEEA. In nucleotides, the CDR3 is TGTGCCAGCAGCTTAGTTGGAGGAACCGGGGAGCTGTTTTTT. Protein sequence: CASSLVGGTGELFF.

The rearrangement links TRBV7-2 to TRBJ2-5, with 10 bases lining up with TRBD2. The junction had 7 bases not matched to a gene; V was cut back by 3 bases and J by 6 bases. There are 15 residues in the CDR3. Germline V CDR1 and CDR2: SGHTA, FQGNSA. DNA for the CDR3: TGTGCCAGCAGCTTCGGACTAGCGGCCCGCCAGACCCAGTACTTC. It encodes CASSFGLAARQTQYF.

This chain joins TRBV7-2 and TRBJ2-2; a possible D gene is TRBD1 (6 bases). V dropped 1 base and J dropped 5 bases, with 11 bases sitting between them. The germline V gene encodes CDR1 SGHTA and CDR2 FQGNSA. The CDR3 sequence is 15 residues long. The CDR3 here is CASSLVQGGTGELFF. CDR3 bases: TGTGCCAGCAGCTTAGTACAGGGCGGGACCGGGGAGCTGTTTTTT.